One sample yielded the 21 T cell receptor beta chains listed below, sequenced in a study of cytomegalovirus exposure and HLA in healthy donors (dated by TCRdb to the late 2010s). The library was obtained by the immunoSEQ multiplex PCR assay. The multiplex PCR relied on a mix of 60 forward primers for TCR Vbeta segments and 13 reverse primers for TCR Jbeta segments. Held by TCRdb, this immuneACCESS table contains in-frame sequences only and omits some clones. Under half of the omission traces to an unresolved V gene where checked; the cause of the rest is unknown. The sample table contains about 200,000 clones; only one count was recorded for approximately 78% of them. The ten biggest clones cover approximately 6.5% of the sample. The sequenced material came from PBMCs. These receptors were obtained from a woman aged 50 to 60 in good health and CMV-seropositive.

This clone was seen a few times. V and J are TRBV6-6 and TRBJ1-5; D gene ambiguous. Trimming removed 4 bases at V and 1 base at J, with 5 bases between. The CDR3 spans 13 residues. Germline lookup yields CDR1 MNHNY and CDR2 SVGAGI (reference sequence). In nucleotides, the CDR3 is TGTGCCAGCAGTTCCGAGAGCAATCAGCCCCAGCATTTT. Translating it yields CASSSESNQPQHF.

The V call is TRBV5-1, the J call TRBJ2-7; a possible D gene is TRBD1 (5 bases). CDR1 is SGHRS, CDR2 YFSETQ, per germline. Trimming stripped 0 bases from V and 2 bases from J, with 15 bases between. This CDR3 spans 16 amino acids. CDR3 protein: CASSLALQGGPYEQYF. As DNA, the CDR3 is TGCGCCAGCAGCTTGGCCCTGCAGGGTGGCCCCTACGAGCAGTACTTC.

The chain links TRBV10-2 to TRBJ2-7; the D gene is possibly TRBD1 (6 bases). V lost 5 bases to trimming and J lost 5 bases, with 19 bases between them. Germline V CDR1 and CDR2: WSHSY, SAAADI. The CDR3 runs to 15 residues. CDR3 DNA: TGCGCCAGCAGTCAAGGGGGACGACGCGGACACGAGCAGTACTTC. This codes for CASSQGGRRGHEQYF.

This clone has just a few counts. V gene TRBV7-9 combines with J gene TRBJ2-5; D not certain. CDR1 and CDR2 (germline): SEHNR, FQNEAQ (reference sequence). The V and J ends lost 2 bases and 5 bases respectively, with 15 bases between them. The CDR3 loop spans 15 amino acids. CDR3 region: CASSLRGLHPETQYF. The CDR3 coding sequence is TGTGCCAGCAGCTTAAGAGGCCTACATCCCGAGACCCAGTACTTC. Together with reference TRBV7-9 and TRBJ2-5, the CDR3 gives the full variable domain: DTGVSQNPRHKITKRGQNVTFRCDPISEHNRLYWYRQTLGQGPEFLTYFQNEAQLEKSRLLSDRFSAERPKGSFSTLEIQRTEQGDSAMYLCASSLRGLHPETQYFGPGTRLLVL.

The CDR3 reads CASILSSYNEQFF. The CDR3 DNA is TGTGCCAGCATCCTAAGCTCCTACAATGAGCAGTTCTTC. The chain joins TRBV2 to TRBJ2-1; D is ambiguous. Germline V gives CDR1 SNHLY, CDR2 FYNNEI. V lost 7 bases and J lost 0, with 7 bases in between. The CDR3 spans 13 residues.

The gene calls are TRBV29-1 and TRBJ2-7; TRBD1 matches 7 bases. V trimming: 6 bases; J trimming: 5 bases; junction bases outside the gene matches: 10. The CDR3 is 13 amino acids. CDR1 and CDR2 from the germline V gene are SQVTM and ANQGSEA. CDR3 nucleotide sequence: TGCAGCGTCTGGATAGGGGGCCGACACGAGCAGTACTTC. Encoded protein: CSVWIGGRHEQYF.

The CDR3 sequence: CASHSGYDVSPLHF. For the CDR3, the DNA is TGTGCCAGCCACAGCGGTTACGATGTTTCACCCCTCCACTTT. The chain couples TRBV6-5 to TRBJ1-6; no clear D gene. The CDR3 length is 14 residues. V was clipped by 8 bases and J by 9 bases, with 17 bases between them. Germline lookup yields CDR1 MNHEY and CDR2 SVGAGI.

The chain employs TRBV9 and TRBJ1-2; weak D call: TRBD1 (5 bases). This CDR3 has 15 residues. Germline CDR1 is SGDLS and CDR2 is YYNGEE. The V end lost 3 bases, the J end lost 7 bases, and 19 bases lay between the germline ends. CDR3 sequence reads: CASSARGEVAGGYTF. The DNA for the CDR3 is TGTGCCAGCAGCGCCCGGGGGGAGGTCGCGGGTGGCTACACCTTC.

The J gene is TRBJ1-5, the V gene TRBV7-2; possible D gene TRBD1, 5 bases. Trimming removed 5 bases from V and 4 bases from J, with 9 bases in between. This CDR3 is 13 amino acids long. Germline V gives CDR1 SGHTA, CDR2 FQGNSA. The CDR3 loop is CASSLRQNQPQHF. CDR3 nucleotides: TGTGCCAGCAGCCTTCGACAGAATCAGCCCCAGCATTTT.

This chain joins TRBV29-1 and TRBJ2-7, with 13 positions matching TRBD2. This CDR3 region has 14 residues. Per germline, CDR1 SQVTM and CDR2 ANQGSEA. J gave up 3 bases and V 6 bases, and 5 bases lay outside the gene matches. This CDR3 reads CSVRLAGGDYEQYF. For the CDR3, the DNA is TGCAGCGTACGACTAGCGGGAGGAGACTACGAGCAGTACTTC.

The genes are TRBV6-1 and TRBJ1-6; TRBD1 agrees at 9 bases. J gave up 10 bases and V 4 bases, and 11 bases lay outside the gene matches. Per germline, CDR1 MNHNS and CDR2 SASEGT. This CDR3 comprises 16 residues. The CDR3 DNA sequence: TGTGCCAGCAGTGCCCCGAGGACAGGGGCAAAATCACCCCTCCACTTT. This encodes CASSAPRTGAKSPLHF.

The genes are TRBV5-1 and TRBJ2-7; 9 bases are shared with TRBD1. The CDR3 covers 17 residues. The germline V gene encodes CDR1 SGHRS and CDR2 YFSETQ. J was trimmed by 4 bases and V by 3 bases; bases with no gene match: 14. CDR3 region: CASSSLDPGQGSYEQYF. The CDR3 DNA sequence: TGCGCCAGCAGCTCATTGGACCCGGGACAGGGCTCTTACGAGCAGTACTTC.

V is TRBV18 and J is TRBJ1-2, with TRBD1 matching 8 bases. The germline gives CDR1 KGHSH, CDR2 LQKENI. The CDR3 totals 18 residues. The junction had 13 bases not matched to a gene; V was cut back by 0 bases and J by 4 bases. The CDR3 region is CASSPPSGTGRQIYGYTF. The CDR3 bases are TGTGCCAGCTCACCACCCTCCGGGACAGGCCGTCAGATCTATGGCTACACCTTC.

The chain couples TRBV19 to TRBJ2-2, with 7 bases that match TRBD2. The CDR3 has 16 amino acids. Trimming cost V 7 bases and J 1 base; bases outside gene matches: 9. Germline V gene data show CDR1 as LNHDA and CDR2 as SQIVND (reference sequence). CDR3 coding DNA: TGTGCCAGTACCCCCATGGTAGCGGGGAACACCGGGGAGCTGTTTTTT. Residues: CASTPMVAGNTGELFF.

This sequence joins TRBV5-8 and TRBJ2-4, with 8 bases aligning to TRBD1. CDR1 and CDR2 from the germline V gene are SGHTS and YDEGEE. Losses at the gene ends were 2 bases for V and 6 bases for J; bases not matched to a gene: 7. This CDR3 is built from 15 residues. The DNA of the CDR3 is TGTGCCAGCAGCTTATTAGGACAGGGCGGAAACATTCAGTACTTC. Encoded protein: CASSLLGQGGNIQYF.

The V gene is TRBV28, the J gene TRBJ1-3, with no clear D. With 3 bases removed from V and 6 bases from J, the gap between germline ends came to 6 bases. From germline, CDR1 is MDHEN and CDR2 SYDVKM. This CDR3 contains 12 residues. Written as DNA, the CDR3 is TGTGCCAGCAGTTTGGGAGTAAACACCATATATTTT. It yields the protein CASSLGVNTIYF.

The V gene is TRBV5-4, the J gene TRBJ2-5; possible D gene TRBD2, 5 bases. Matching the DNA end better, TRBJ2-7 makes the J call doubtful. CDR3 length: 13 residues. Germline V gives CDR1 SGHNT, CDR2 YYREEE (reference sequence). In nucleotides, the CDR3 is TGTGCCAGCAGCTTGGTCGGGGTCTACGAGCAGTACTTC. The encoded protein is CASSLVGVYEQYF.

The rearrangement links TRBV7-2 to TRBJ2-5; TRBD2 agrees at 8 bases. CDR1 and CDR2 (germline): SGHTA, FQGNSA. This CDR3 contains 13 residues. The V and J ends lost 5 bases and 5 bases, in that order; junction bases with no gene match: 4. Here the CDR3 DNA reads TGTGCCAGCAGCGCGGGGGGCGGCGAGACCCAGTACTTC. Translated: CASSAGGGETQYF.

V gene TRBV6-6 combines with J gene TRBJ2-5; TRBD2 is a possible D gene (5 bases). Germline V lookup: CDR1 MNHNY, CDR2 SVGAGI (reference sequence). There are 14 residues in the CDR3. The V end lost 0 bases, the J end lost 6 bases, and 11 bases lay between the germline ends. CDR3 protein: CASSYSAGHKTQYF. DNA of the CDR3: TGTGCCAGCAGTTACTCTGCGGGTCACAAGACCCAGTACTTC.

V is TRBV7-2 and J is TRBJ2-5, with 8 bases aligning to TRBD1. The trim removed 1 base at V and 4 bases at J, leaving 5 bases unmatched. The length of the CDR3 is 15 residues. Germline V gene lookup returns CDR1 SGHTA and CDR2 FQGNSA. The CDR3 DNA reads TGTGCCAGCAGCTTAGTAGGACAGGGAGGAGAGACCCAGTACTTC. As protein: CASSLVGQGGETQYF.

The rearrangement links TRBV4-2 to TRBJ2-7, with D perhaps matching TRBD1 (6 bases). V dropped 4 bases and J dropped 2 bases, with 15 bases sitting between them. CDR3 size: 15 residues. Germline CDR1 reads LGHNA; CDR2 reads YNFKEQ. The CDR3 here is CASSPLAGDPYEQYF. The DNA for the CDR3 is TGTGCCAGCAGCCCCCTGGCAGGGGATCCCTACGAGCAGTACTTC.